This T cell receptor (beta chain) stems from a study of shared clonotypes between healthy human individuals. The CDR3 consists of 13 residues. The germline CDR1 and CDR2 sequences are SNHLY and FYNNEI. With 6 bases removed from V and 4 bases from J, the gap between germline ends came to 12 bases. Produced via immunoSEQ multiplex PCR; TCRdb's table is partial and in-frame only. The sample lists 400,000 to 600,000 clones, about 79% occurring once. The chain couples TRBV2 to TRBJ1-2, with no clear D. The clonotype originates from a woman between 35 and 50 years old in good health. Some clones in this sample may be carry-over from other donors' samples. Material for sequencing was PBMCs. The CDR3 DNA reads as TGTGCCAGCAGGGTTGAAGGTGGCTATGGCTACACCTTC. This translates into CASRVEGGYGYTF.